The source of this TCR beta chain is a study of monozygotic twins with inflammatory bowel disease (dated by TCRdb to between 2018 and 2021). The study in broad terms: The full study comprised around 28 monozygotic twin pairs: nine German pairs (four IBD-concordant, five IBD-discordant) and 19 IBD-discordant Danish pairs. The search for disease-associated traits relied mainly on comparing, within discordant pairs, IBD patients with their genetically identical healthy co-twins. Each individual had, on average, about 151 000 unique TCRalpha sequences and 181 000 unique TCRbeta sequences available for analysis.

From each donor, an approximately 2.4 ml peripheral blood sample was collected into PAXgene tubes and kept at -80 degrees C. Without any T cell sorting, total RNA was extracted from whole blood using the PAXgene blood miRNA kit on an automated QIAcube. Peripheral blood from monozygotic twin pairs concordant or discordant for inflammatory bowel disease was subjected to deep TCRalpha and TCRbeta repertoire profiling with unique molecular barcoding. Smoking habits were recorded for all twin pairs, with individuals classified as current, former or never smokers. On this clonotype: Its binding antigen is unknown.

The CDR3, cysteine through phenylalanine, is 14 amino acids long. No DNA is recorded. Results the study describes overall, beyond this receptor: Because patients received different immunosuppressive treatments, the repertoires may have picked up extra background noise and variability between individuals. Distinction between different T cell subtypes could not be achieved in the analysis. The results gave no support for a single strong signal or clonotype linked to IBD. Repertoire similarity did not differ between concordant and discordant twins, possibly due to limited statistical power. Compared with healthy twins, IBD patients shared fewer clonotypes with other individuals, and the difference was most pronounced in patients with signs of disease activity. Measured by the inverse Simpson index, TCRbeta repertoire diversity was lower in IBD patients than in their healthy co-twins.

Receptor libraries were prepared by 5' RACE. Preparation of each TCR library used about 3,200 ng of total RNA. cDNA was synthesized with SMARTScribe reverse transcriptase in eight separate reactions per sample. Unique molecular identifiers containing a 6-nucleotide sample barcode were introduced through template switching during cDNA synthesis. TCRalpha and TCRbeta cDNA was amplified by two nested PCRs of 16 and 9 cycles, with bead purification after each PCR. Before amplification, the cDNA was both treated with uracil DNA-glycosylase and purified with the QIAquick PCR purification kit. The second PCR was the step at which Illumina TruSeq-compatible adapters and sample-specific barcodes were added. Library quality and concentration were assessed using TapeStation and Qubit, and roughly 5.5 ng of each library was pooled. The pooled libraries were sequenced with 2 x 100 bp reads and custom sequencing primers on an Illumina HiSeq2500 single-index Rapid Run. The study's processing was this. UMI-based consensus assembly with MiGEC version 1.2.6 was used to correct PCR and sequencing errors. MiXCR version 2.1.1 was used to carry out V(D)J alignment, clonotype assembly and CDR3 extraction. Normalisation of gene usage, clonotype sharing and MAIT/NKT TCR abundance was achieved by analysing the top 1000, 10 000 and 20 000 clonotypes per sample. Diversity was computed as the inverse Simpson index with the vegan R package after downsampling to 27 000 UMIs. Paired Mann-Whitney U tests were applied to discordant twin pairs, and Benjamini-Hochberg correction was used for multiple testing. TCRdb reprocessed the reads, so every CDR3 protein sequence counts as one entry and DNA is not shown. TCRdb's processing, not the authors' own work, is the source of the V and J calls. The table for this sample shows fewer than 110,000 distinct CDR3 sequences. The biggest ten clones account for approximately 2% of the sample.

The TCR comes from a human donor with ulcerative colitis or Crohn's disease, or a healthy co-twin of an affected twin (not recorded which). Recombination connected TRBV12-3 or TRBV12-4 to TRBJ2-3; the TCRdb D gene call, TRBD1, has no DNA to confirm it. Sequencing input: blood. Here the CDR3 is given as CASSPRQGRNTQYF.